Detailed here is one T cell receptor (beta chain). The antigen this receptor binds is unknown. Per-nucleotide qualities are absent, and no much larger clonotype sits a single base away. The data derive from a study of persistence of HIV-infected CD4 T cells (dated by TCRdb to the early 2020s). In terms of the full investigation: The median time participants had been on suppressive ART was less than 10 years. Apart from two participants who underwent leukapheresis at a single time point, peripheral blood samples of up to 180 mL were collected from participants at multiple time points. Anti-CD3/anti-CD28 stimulation activated a higher proportion of cells, with a lower memory fraction, than antigen stimulation. The study isolated CMV- and HIV-1 Gag-responding CD4+ T cells from ART-treated individuals to examine antigen-driven clonal expansion of HIV-1-infected cells. The clonality of all cells in each sorted population was assessed by TCRbeta sequencing, whereas the clonality of infected cells was assessed by proviral sequencing. Cross-participant TCR cluster analysis included roughly 8 participants for CMV and about 7 participants for Gag. General conclusions and limits of the study: Bulk TCR analyses could not be limited to the rare CMV-responding cells that actually contained HIV-1 proviruses. TCR oligoclonality correlated with proviral oligoclonality within the same sorted populations. TCRbeta richness in CMV- and Gag-responding cells was significantly lower than in anti-CD3/anti-CD28-responding cells; CMV-responding cells had higher oligoclonality than CD3/CD28-stimulated and Gag-responding cells. Antigen-responding cells were enriched for expanded CDR3beta sequences that were degenerate, which suggests that CD4+ responses to CMV and Gag underwent convergent selection. Only a small number of individuals took part in the study, and the range of antigens tested was limited.

The sample's treatment or condition label is to be understood as: suppressive antiretroviral therapy. As a nonspecific positive control representing the CD4+ T cell repertoire, the cells were stimulated with anti-CD3/anti-CD28 magnetic beads. Sorting of responding CD4+ T cells was based on upregulation of both CD40 ligand and CD69. HIV-1-infected adults in whom suppressive ART had been started during chronic infection were enrolled as participants. For at least 4 years, participants had undetectable plasma HIV-1 RNA, below 50 copies/mL. To be included, a participant needed positive CMV serology and a CD4+ T cell count above 400 cells/uL. Before stimulation, PBMCs were isolated using density centrifugation and depleted of CD8+ T cells. CD8-depleted PBMCs were stimulated for around 20 hours with anti-CD28/CD49d costimulation, CD40-blocking antibody and enfuvirtide to prevent new infections. Sorting was done on either a Beckman Coulter MoFlo Legacy or an XDP sorter, and propidium iodide was used to exclude dead cells. The QIAamp DNA Mini Kit was used for genomic DNA extraction from samples above one million cells, and the Quick-DNA Microprep Kit was used otherwise.

TCRbeta repertoires were sequenced from genomic DNA with the immunoSEQ hsTCRB assay version 4 in survey mode. Genomic DNA was diluted to 8.5 to 10 ng/uL, using up to about 1 ug per sample for TCRbeta sequencing. Turning to the authors' computational methods: ImmunoSeq Analyzer 3.0 was used for analysis of TCRbeta data, and diversity was computed on productive nucleotide rearrangements. The improved Chao index was used to estimate lower-bound TCR diversity, and the Gini coefficient was used to estimate clonality using the Immunarch R package. Different nucleotide rearrangements encoding the same CDR3beta amino acid sequence were counted as distinct clonotypes. TCRbeta sequences significantly enriched in antigen-responding cells relative to anti-CD3/anti-CD28-activated cells were identified by differential abundance analysis. GLIPH2 grouped TCRs by predicted peptide-MHC specificity, both within each participant and across combined participant data sets. TCRdb limited this immuneACCESS table to in-frame rearrangements with V and J called. A share of clones is missing; checked studies link under half to unresolved V genes, and the rest is unexplained. V and J calls and clone size are copied from that table; D and trimming were computed from the DNA. This sample comprises roughly 35,000 clones, about 91% of them detected only once. The ten largest clones add up to approximately 1.3% of the sample.

The CDR3 sequence holds 13 residues, the cysteine and phenylalanine included. The DNA shown is the 39-base CDR3, in frame from base 1. CDR1 and CDR2 are drawn from the germline V gene (reference sequence): GTSNPN, SVGIG. V loses 3 bases, J loses 9 bases, and the germline ends lie 15 bases apart. This TCR was sampled from an adult man with HIV who was CMV-seropositive. Here the sequenced sample was CD4+ T cells sorted from PBMCs after 18-hour stimulation, taken from a patient who received antiretroviral therapy. Sample cell subset or site, as interpreted from the label and publication: CD40L+CD69+ CD4 T cells responding to anti-CD3/anti-CD28 beads, representing the overall repertoire. The receptor chain draws on TRBV30 and TRBJ1-3; the D gene is perhaps TRBD1, from 5 matching bases. The DNA is TGTGCCTGGAGAGGGGCAGGGAGGGGCACCATATATTTT. Its protein reads: CAWRGAGRGTIYF.